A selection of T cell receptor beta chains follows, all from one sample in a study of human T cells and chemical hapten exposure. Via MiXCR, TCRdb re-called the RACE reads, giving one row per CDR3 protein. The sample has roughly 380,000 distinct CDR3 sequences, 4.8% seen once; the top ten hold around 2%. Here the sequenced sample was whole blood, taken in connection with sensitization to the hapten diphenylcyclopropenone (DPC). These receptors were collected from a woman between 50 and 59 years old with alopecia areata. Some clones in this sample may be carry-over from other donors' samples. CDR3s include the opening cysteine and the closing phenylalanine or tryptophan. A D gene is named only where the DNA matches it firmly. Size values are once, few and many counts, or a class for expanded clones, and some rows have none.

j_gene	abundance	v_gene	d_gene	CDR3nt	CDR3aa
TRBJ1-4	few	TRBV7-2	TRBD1	TGTGCCAGCAGCCAAACAGGGGTCCCTAATGAAAAACTGTTTTTT	CASSQTGVPNEKLFF
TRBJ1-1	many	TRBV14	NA	TGTGCCAGCAGCCCTGGGACACAAGCTTTCTTT	CASSPGTQAFF
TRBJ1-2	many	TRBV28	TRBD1	TGTGCCTTGGGGACAGGGTTGGAGTATGGCTACACCTTC	CALGTGLEYGYTF
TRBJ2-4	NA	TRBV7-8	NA	TGTGCCAGCAGCTTAGGTGTGGGGGGCAAAAACATTCAGTACTTC	CASSLGVGGKNIQYF
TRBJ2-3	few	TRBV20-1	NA	TGCAGTGCCCCCGGGGGAGGGGGTTCAGATACGCAGTATTTT	CSAPGGGGSDTQYF
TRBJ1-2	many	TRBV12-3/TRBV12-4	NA	TGTGCCAGCAGTTTAAGTGTTGGGGCAGGGAATGGCTACACCTTC	CASSLSVGAGNGYTF
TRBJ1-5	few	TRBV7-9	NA	TGTGCCAGCAGCTTAGGGGGAGGGGCGGATAGCAATCAGCCCCAGCATTTT	CASSLGGGADSNQPQHF
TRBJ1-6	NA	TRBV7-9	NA	TGTGCCAGCAGCTTCGGGACAAATAATTCACCCCTCCACTTT	CASSFGTNNSPLHF
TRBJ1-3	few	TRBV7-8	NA	TGTGCCAGCAGCCCGACTGGGGGGGGCCGATCCTCTGGAAACACCATATATTTT	CASSPTGGGRSSGNTIYF
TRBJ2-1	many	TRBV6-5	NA	TGTGCCAGCAGTTACGGGGGTTCCAATGAGCAGTTCTTC	CASSYGGSNEQFF
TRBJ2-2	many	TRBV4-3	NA	TGCGCCAGCAGCCAAGCCGCGAGGGGCACCGGGGAGCTGTTTTTT	CASSQAARGTGELFF
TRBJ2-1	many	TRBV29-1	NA	TGCAGCGCCTGGGACACCCTAGCGGAGCAGTTCTTC	CSAWDTLAEQFF
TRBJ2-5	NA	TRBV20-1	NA	TGCAGTGCTCTAAGCGGCGGGGAGACCCAGTACTTC	CSALSGGETQYF
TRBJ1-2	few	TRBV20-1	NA	TGCAGTGCTCCCCGTACCGGGGGAGGGGGTTTCTATGGCTACACCTTC	CSAPRTGGGGFYGYTF
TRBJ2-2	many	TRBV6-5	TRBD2	TGTGCCAGCAGTTACAGAGGCGGGGGGGCCGCCGGGGAGCTGTTTTTT	CASSYRGGGAAGELFF
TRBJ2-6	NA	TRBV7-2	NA	TGTGCCAGCAGCCCCCAGACAGGTGGGGCCAACGTCCTGACTTTC	CASSPQTGGANVLTF
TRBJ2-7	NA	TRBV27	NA	TGTGCCAGCAGGAATGGGGGCAACGAGCAGTACTTC	CASRNGGNEQYF
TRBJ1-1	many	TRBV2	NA	TGTGCCACCAGCGGGGCGGAATACACTGAAGCTTTCTTT	CATSGAEYTEAFF
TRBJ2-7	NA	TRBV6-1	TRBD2	TGTGCCAGCAGTGCGCTAGCGGGAGGCTCGGGGGAGCAGTACTTC	CASSALAGGSGEQYF
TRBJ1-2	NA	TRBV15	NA	TGTGCCACCAGCAGAGATGAGCCAGGGACGCCCTACTTC	CATSRDEPGTPYF
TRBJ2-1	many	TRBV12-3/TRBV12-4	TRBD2	TGTGCCAGCAACCTCCGGGGGGGCTCCTACAATGAGCAGTTCTTC	CASNLRGGSYNEQFF
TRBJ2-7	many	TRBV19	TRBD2	TGTGCCAGTAGTCCAGAACTAGCGGGAGGCTACGAGCAGTACTTC	CASSPELAGGYEQYF
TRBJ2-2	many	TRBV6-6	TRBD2	TGTGCCAGCAGTTACTCCCCGGGAGGCACCGGGGAGCTGTTTTTT	CASSYSPGGTGELFF
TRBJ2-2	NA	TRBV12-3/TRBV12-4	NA	TGTGCCAGCACCGCGAGATTCCTGAACACCGGGGAGCTGTTTTTT	CASTARFLNTGELFF
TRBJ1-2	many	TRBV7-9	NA	TGTGCCAGCAGCTTAAACATGGCAGACTATGGCTACACCTTC	CASSLNMADYGYTF
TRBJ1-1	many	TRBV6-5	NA	TGTGCCAGCAGCTTCCGGGGTGTTTACACTGAAGCTTTCTTT	CASSFRGVYTEAFF
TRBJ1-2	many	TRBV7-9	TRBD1	TGTGCCAGCAGCCCCTCCGAGGACAGGCGGTACAATGGCTACACCTTC	CASSPSEDRRYNGYTF
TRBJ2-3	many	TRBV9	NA	TGTGCCAGCAGCGTTAGAGTGGGTACGCAGTATTTT	CASSVRVGTQYF
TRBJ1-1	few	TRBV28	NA	TGTGCCAGCATTCATAACAGGGCGAACACTGAAGCTTTCTTT	CASIHNRANTEAFF
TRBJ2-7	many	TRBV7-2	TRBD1	TGTGCCAGCAGCTTTGGGACAGGGAGAGGGGGATACGAGCAGTACTTC	CASSFGTGRGGYEQYF
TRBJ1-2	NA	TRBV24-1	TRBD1	TGTGCCACCAGACCCGGGACAGGGTCGATTGGCTACACCTTC	CATRPGTGSIGYTF
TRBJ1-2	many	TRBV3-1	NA	TGTGCCAGCGGTCAGAACTATGGCTACACCTTC	CASGQNYGYTF
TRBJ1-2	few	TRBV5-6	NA	TGTGCCAGCAGCCCCGACCCCCCTCCAGGGGGCTACACCTTC	CASSPDPPPGGYTF
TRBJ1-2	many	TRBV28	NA	TGTGCCAGCTGCCCCGGGACATCAGCTAACTATGGCTACACCTTC	CASCPGTSANYGYTF
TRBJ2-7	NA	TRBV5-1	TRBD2	TGCGCCAGCAGCTGGGGGACTAGCGGGAGCTCCTACGAGCAGTACTTC	CASSWGTSGSSYEQYF
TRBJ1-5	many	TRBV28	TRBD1	TGTGCCAGCCGGCTTGCCGGGACAGGGTCCAATCAGCCCCAGCATTTT	CASRLAGTGSNQPQHF
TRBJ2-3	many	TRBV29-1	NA	TGCAGCGTACAAGGGGATACGCAGTATTTT	CSVQGDTQYF
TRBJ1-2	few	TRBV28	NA	TGTGCCAGCAGCCTAGGAGGGGCCGGCTATGGCTACACCTTC	CASSLGGAGYGYTF
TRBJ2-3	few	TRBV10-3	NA	TGTGCCATCAGTGATCCGGTCTCGGCAGATACGCAGTATTTT	CAISDPVSADTQYF
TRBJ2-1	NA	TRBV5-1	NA	TGCGCCAGCAGCTTGGTCCCGGGCTACAGCTCCTACAATGAGCAGTTCTTC	CASSLVPGYSSYNEQFF